The 9 T cell receptor beta chains below were found in one sample sequenced in a study of T-cell reconstitution after alpha-beta-depleted transplantation in children. A library of TCRbeta sequences, prepared with unique molecular identifiers, was generated. TCRdb called the PCR reads again in MiXCR, with one record for every CDR3 protein. The top ten hold around a third of the sample, which has approximately 500,000 distinct CDR3 sequences, 25% to 30% seen once. The sample here was PBMCs, taken before TCRalphabeta/CD19-depleted stem cell transplant. Receptors originate from a boy in the first two years of life with Wiskott-Aldrich syndrome, due to receive a stem cell transplant.

This clonotype was seen more than once but under ten times. This chain connects TRBV3-1 to TRBJ2-7, with D perhaps matching TRBD1 (5 bases). CDR1 is LGHDT and CDR2 is YNNKEL in the germline V gene (reference sequence). The CDR3 is made up of 12 amino acids. Trimming stripped 2 bases from V and 6 bases from J, with 8 bases between. The CDR3 DNA reads as TGTGCCAGCAGCCAACAGGGCTTCGAGCAGTACTTC. Translated, it gives CASSQQGFEQYF.

There are a few counts of this clonotype. The chain couples TRBV14 to TRBJ2-1; 9 bases match TRBD2. V lost 2 bases to trimming and J lost 3 bases; unmatched junction nucleotides: 5. The CDR3 runs 16 residues. Germline CDR1 reads SGHDN; CDR2 reads FVKESK. Written as DNA, the CDR3 is TGTGCCAGCAGCCAAAGGCGCGGGAGGGTCTACAATGAGCAGTTCTTC. Amino acids: CASSQRRGRVYNEQFF.

This clonotype was seen ten or more times. The chain has TRBV7-9 and TRBJ2-1, with D perhaps matching TRBD1 (5 bases). V lost 1 base, J lost 6 bases, and 10 bases lay in between. The V gene's germline CDR1 is SEHNR and CDR2 FQNEAQ (reference sequence). The CDR3 runs 14 residues. The CDR3 region is CASSLGLQGNEQFF. DNA of the CDR3: TGTGCCAGCAGCTTAGGACTTCAGGGCAATGAGCAGTTCTTC.

This clonotype was counted a few times. The rearrangement uses TRBV2 and TRBJ2-7, with 9 bases matching TRBD1. V lost 7 bases to trimming and J lost 0 bases; unmatched junction nucleotides: 10. The germline CDR1 and CDR2 sequences are SNHLY and FYNNEI. The CDR3 runs to 16 residues. CDR3 in amino acids: CASNPNRDRVSYEQYF. The CDR3 DNA reads as TGTGCCAGCAACCCGAACCGGGACAGGGTCTCCTACGAGCAGTACTTC.

V is TRBV7-6 and J is TRBJ2-5, with 8 nucleotides matching TRBD2. J was trimmed by 5 bases and V by 1 base; bases with no gene match: 12. This CDR3 region has 17 residues. The V gene's germline CDR1 is SGHVS and CDR2 FNYEAQ. CDR3 loop: CASSLVLSGSLVETQYF. CDR3 DNA: TGTGCCAGCAGCTTAGTGTTGAGCGGGAGTTTGGTTGAGACCCAGTACTTC. Complete variable domain (other parts from reference TRBV7-6 and TRBJ2-5): GAGVSQSPRYKVTKRGQDVALRCDPISGHVSLYWYRQALGQGPEFLTYFNYEAQQDKSGLPNDRFSAERPEGSISTLTIQRTEQRDSAMYRCASSLVLSGSLVETQYFGPGTRLLVL.

The J gene is TRBJ2-1, the V gene TRBV6-5, with no clear D. This CDR3 comprises 16 residues. V lost 2 bases and J 0 bases, leaving 11 bases between the germline ends. The germline CDR1 and CDR2 sequences are MNHEY and SVGAGI. The CDR3 loop reads CASSYPSVSSYNEQFF. CDR3 nucleotide sequence: TGTGCCAGCAGTTACCCAAGCGTCAGCTCCTACAATGAGCAGTTCTTC.

This clonotype was counted a few times. CDR3 residues: CSVDRGGMNTEAFF. DNA of the CDR3: TGCAGCGTTGACAGGGGAGGAATGAACACTGAAGCTTTCTTT. The chain has TRBV29-1 and TRBJ1-1; TRBD1 might be the D (6 bases). V shed 3 bases and J shed 0 bases, with 11 bases lying between them. The germline CDR1 and CDR2 sequences are SQVTM and ANQGSEA. This CDR3 contains 14 residues.

This clonotype was found a few times. The V call is TRBV7-2, the J call TRBJ1-2; tentatively, D is TRBD1 (5 bases). In germline, CDR1 is SGHTA, CDR2 FQGNSA. The CDR3 is 13 amino acids. Trimming removed 0 bases from V and 4 bases from J, with 6 bases in between. The CDR3 DNA follows: TGTGCCAGCAGCTTAGCGGGACCCTATGGCTACACCTTC. It codes for CASSLAGPYGYTF.

In this sample, this clonotype turned up a few times. This sequence joins TRBV2 and TRBJ1-5; TRBD1 agrees at 8 bases. CDR1 and CDR2 from the germline V gene are SNHLY and FYNNEI. The CDR3 is made up of 15 amino acids. The ends lost 6 bases at V and 6 bases at J; junction bases unmatched: 10. CDR3 sequence (DNA): TGTGCCAGCAGGGGCGGGACAGGTGGTAGTCAGCCCCAGCATTTT. Residues: CASRGGTGGSQPQHF.